This T cell receptor (beta chain) was sequenced for a study of OX40 agonist ivuxolimab in advanced cancers. Notes on the study in general: Circulating CD4+ and CD8+ T cells showed clonal expansion by week 6 at 0.1 to 3.0 mg/kg. Among the lowest levels of clonal expansion were found in partial responders at 0.1-3.0 mg/kg. Low normalized T-cell clonal expansion also characterized some of the nonresponders.

Only in-frame clones appear in the TCRdb table, and some are missing; sequencing was by immunoSEQ multiplex PCR. The sample holds more than 50,000 clones; almost 95% are singletons and the top ten take roughly 18%. Germline V gene lookup returns CDR1 MDHEN and CDR2 SYDVKM. V was clipped by 2 bases and J by 5 bases; unmatched bases: 3. The CDR3 covers 15 residues. For this clone: As yet, its antigen is unknown.

This TCR came from an adult with an advanced solid tumor such as melanoma, head and neck, liver or kidney cancer. This chain joins TRBV28 and TRBJ1-6; 7 bases line up with TRBD1. The sample here was CD4+ or CD8+ T cells sorted from blood, taken in a trial of the OX40 agonist ivuxolimab. CDR3 nucleotide sequence: TGTGCCAGCAGTTTAGGGGACAGAAATAATTCACCCCTCCACTTT. This translates into CASSLGDRNNSPLHF. The variable domain in full, completed from reference TRBV28 and TRBJ1-6, reads DVKVTQSSRYLVKRTGEKVFLECVQDMDHENMFWYRQDPGLGLRLIYFSYDVKMKEKGDIPEGYSVSREKKERFSLILESASTNQTSMYLCASSLGDRNNSPLHFGNGTRLTVT.